The 3 T cell receptor beta chains presented below share a single source sample, sequenced in a study of PD-1 blockade in classical Hodgkin lymphoma (dated by TCRdb to 2018 to 2021). Taken with the paper, the label for time point translates to: cycle 1 day 1 (C1D1), immediately before nivolumab initiation. All trial patients had relapsed after autologous stem cell transplantation, with cohorts A, B and C differing in prior brentuximab vedotin exposure. CD4+ T cells were purified from thawed PBMCs by magnetic negative selection with a Miltenyi CD4+ T cell isolation kit. Libraries were constructed by the immunoSEQ multiplex PCR assay. Sourced from immuneACCESS, this table was stored by TCRdb with only in-frame sequences that have V and J called. A share of the clones is absent; for the studies checked, an unresolved V gene accounts for under half, and the remainder has no known explanation. Here the sample has about 9,100 clones; 70% to 80% occur a single time. In total, the top ten clones hold 4% to 5% of the sample.

Sequenced material: CD4+ T cells from blood, taken at baseline. The receptor set was obtained from a human donor with classical Hodgkin lymphoma.

The rearrangement uses TRBV28 and TRBJ1-3, with a possible D match to TRBD1 (5 bases). In germline, CDR1 is MDHEN, CDR2 SYDVKM. Deletions cut 5 bases from V and 0 bases from J, with 11 bases between. The CDR3 runs to 15 residues. DNA of the CDR3: TGTGCCAGCAGTGCACCAGGGAGCTCTGGAAACACCATATATTTT. Translated: CASSAPGSSGNTIYF.

The chain carries TRBV19 and TRBJ1-1; TRBD1 is a possible D gene (5 bases). This CDR3 has 13 residues. Trimming cost V 10 bases and J 4 bases, with 16 bases left between them. Germline V gene lookup returns CDR1 LNHDA and CDR2 SQIVND (reference sequence). CDR3 sequence: CATQTGELTEAFF. The CDR3 nucleotides are TGTGCCACTCAAACAGGTGAACTCACTGAAGCTTTCTTT. The full variable domain, its missing parts supplied by reference TRBV19 and TRBJ1-1, is DGGITQSPKYLFRKEGQNVTLSCEQNLNHDAMYWYRQDPGQGLRLIYYSQIVNDFQKGDIAEGYSVSREKKESFPLTVTSAQKNPTAFYLCATQTGELTEAFFGQGTRLTVV.

The chain is built from TRBV29-1 and TRBJ1-2; D gene uncertain. The germline gives CDR1 SQVTM, CDR2 ANQGSEA. Trimming pared 2 bases from V and 0 bases from J, leaving 10 bases between. CDR3 length equals 14 residues. CDR3 DNA sequence: TGCAGCGTTGAAAACACCGCTACTAACTATGGCTACACCTTC. This codes for CSVENTATNYGYTF.